This T cell receptor beta chain was recovered during a study of cytomegalovirus exposure and HLA in healthy donors. About the study: Earlier results showed 117 million unique TCR beta sequences derived from roughly 180 million T cells. Study outcomes and limitations: Evidence from a later analysis indicated that most CMV-associated TCR beta chains looked HLA-restricted. CMV serostatus stood as the only immune exposure information on hand.

The PCR was carried out with 60 Vbeta primers and 13 Jbeta primers. Some clones are missing from TCRdb's copy, which holds only in-frame ones; the method was immunoSEQ multiplex PCR. This table holds roughly 120,000 clones, roughly three quarters found once. Germline values: CDR1 SGDLS, CDR2 YYNGEE. V was cut by 2 bases and J by 2 bases, with 8 bases left in between. CDR3 length equals 13 residues. Comments on this clone: Its antigen remains unknown.

Sequenced: PBMCs. V usage is TRBV9 and J usage is TRBJ2-7; possibly TRBD2 for D (5 bases). The origin of this receptor is a man between 25 and 39 years old in good health and CMV-seropositive. CDR3 sequence reads: CASSVPGTYEQYF. CDR3 nucleotide sequence: TGTGCCAGCAGCGTTCCGGGAACCTACGAGCAGTACTTC.